The 13 T cell receptor beta chains given below trace back to one sample, sequenced in a study of blood T cell repertoires in COVID-19. Only in-frame clones appear in the TCRdb table, and some are missing; sequencing was by immunoSEQ multiplex PCR. This sample yields approximately 500,000 clones, of which roughly nine tenths are seen a single time; roughly 7.4% belongs to the top ten. Sequencing input: peripheral blood. The receptors here all came from a woman aged 45-65 years with COVID-19, enrolled during active disease.

This chain joins TRBV5-1 and TRBJ2-1; D not resolved. CDR1 is SGHRS, CDR2 YFSETQ, per germline. This CDR3 comprises 13 residues. V was shortened by 0 bases and J by 6 bases, with 7 bases between the two germline ends. The DNA for the CDR3 is TGCGCCAGCAGCTTGGCGGTCCCCAATGAGCAGTTCTTC. This gives the protein CASSLAVPNEQFF.

As for this clone: The junction departs from the called germline gene at one end, perhaps through a read error. The chain uses TRBV6-5 and TRBJ2-2, with 8 bases that match TRBD1. The CDR3 has 15 amino acids. Germline V gives CDR1 MNHEY, CDR2 SVGAGI. CDR3 sequence: CASSYYSGGHGELFF. The CDR3 DNA reads TGTGCCAGCAGCTACTATTCAGGGGGCCACGGGGAGCTGTTTTTT.

J is TRBJ1-1 and V is TRBV20-1; D is unclear. Trimming removed 6 bases at V and 8 bases at J, with 13 bases between. Looked up from germline, CDR1 is DFQATT and CDR2 is SNEGSKA (reference sequence). The CDR3 is 11 residues long. The CDR3 nucleotides read TGCAGTGCGGACCCGGAGGGCGAAGCTTTCTTT. It yields the protein CSADPEGEAFF.

This chain joins TRBV7-2 and TRBJ1-6; D not certain. Germline CDR1 is SGHTA and CDR2 is FQGNSA. Trimming shortened V by 2 bases and J by 5 bases, and 10 bases separated the two germline ends. This CDR3 has 15 amino acids. The chain's CDR3 is CASSLRVTDNSPLHF. The DNA for the CDR3 is TGTGCCAGCAGCTTACGGGTAACCGATAATTCACCCCTCCACTTT.

V and J are TRBV3-1 (or the pseudogene TRBV3-2) and TRBJ1-1, with 7 positions matching TRBD1. This CDR3 region has 16 residues. J lost 0 bases, V lost 6 bases, and 10 bases had no gene match. Germline CDR1 and CDR2: LGHDT and YNNKEL (reference sequence). CDR3: CASSSPTGTVNTEAFF. CDR3 DNA sequence: TGTGCCAGCAGTTCTCCTACCGGGACAGTGAACACTGAAGCTTTCTTT.

A few counts support this clone. This rearrangement joins TRBV6-5 to TRBJ1-1; the D gene is possibly TRBD1 (6 bases). Trimming removed 4 bases from V and 10 bases from J, with 13 bases in between. CDR3 length equals 12 residues. CDR1 and CDR2 (germline): MNHEY, SVGAGI. The CDR3 region is CASSFTGLGAFF. In nucleotides, the CDR3 is TGTGCCAGCAGTTTCACAGGGTTAGGAGCTTTCTTT.

The chain recombines TRBV11-2 with TRBJ1-5; unclear D gene. This CDR3 spans 12 amino acids. The V end lost 2 bases, the J end lost 3 bases, and 2 bases lay between the germline ends. Germline V gene sequence: CDR1 SGHAT, CDR2 FQNNGV. This CDR3 reads CASSLLNQPQHF. The CDR3 nucleotides are TGTGCCAGCAGCTTACTCAATCAGCCCCAGCATTTT. The full variable domain, completed using reference TRBV11-2 and TRBJ1-5, is EAGVAQSPRYKIIEKRQSVAFWCNPISGHATLYWYQQILGQGPKLLIQFQNNGVVDDSQLPKDRFSAERLKGVDSTLKIQPAKLEDSAVYLCASSLLNQPQHFGDGTRLSIL.

The rearrangement joins TRBV15 to TRBJ1-3; D is uncertain. This CDR3 spans 15 amino acids. The ends were cut back, 0 bases at V and 4 bases at J, with 10 bases in the middle. The germline V gene has CDR1 LNHNV and CDR2 YYDKDF (reference sequence). The CDR3 DNA follows: TGTGCCACCAGCAGAGACCGAGGGAGAGGAAACACCATATATTTT. Its translation is CATSRDRGRGNTIYF.

This chain uses TRBV5-1 with TRBJ2-3; 7 bases map to TRBD2. Per the germline V gene, CDR1 is SGHRS and CDR2 is YFSETQ. This CDR3 spans 16 amino acids. Trimming cost V 2 bases and J 0 bases; bases outside gene matches: 6. In nucleotides, the CDR3 is TGCGCCAGCAGCTTTGCGCACGGGGGGAGCACAGATACGCAGTATTTT. Its translation: CASSFAHGGSTDTQYF.

The chain uses TRBV4-2 and TRBJ1-3; tentative D call: TRBD1 (5 bases). The CDR3 spans 15 residues. Deletions cut 4 bases from V and 2 bases from J, with 12 bases between. Germline V gene lookup returns CDR1 LGHNA and CDR2 YNFKEQ. CDR3 sequence: CASSPLRGAGNTIYF. CDR3 DNA: TGTGCCAGCAGCCCTCTCCGGGGGGCTGGAAACACCATATATTTT.

This rearrangement joins TRBV27 to TRBJ2-7; maybe TRBD1 (5 bases). The CDR3 is 12 amino acids. V lost 5 bases, J lost 0 bases, and 5 bases lay in between. CDR1 and CDR2 (germline): MNHEY, SMNVEV (reference sequence). The CDR3 DNA sequence: TGTGCCAGCAGTGGGGCCTCCTACGAGCAGTACTTC. Translating it yields CASSGASYEQYF.

The genes are TRBV3-1 (or the pseudogene TRBV3-2) and TRBJ2-7; 11 bases match TRBD2. This CDR3 region has 16 residues. CDR1 is LGHDT and CDR2 is YNNKEL in the germline V gene (reference sequence). V was pared by 5 bases and J by 0 bases, with 6 bases of the junction left unmatched. The CDR3 spells CASSSSTSGDSYEQYF. Here the CDR3 DNA reads TGTGCCAGCAGCTCCTCGACTAGCGGGGACTCCTACGAGCAGTACTTC.

This chain uses TRBV5-1 with TRBJ2-2, with a weak D call TRBD1 (6 bases). Germline CDR1 is SGHRS and CDR2 is YFSETQ. V was cut by 1 base and J by 4 bases, with 14 bases left in between. The CDR3 consists of 16 residues. The CDR3 here is CASSLTQGRVTGELFF. Here the CDR3 DNA reads TGCGCCAGCAGCTTGACCCAGGGGCGTGTCACCGGGGAGCTGTTTTTT.